The text below deals with one TCR beta chain. The antigen remains unidentified. The data were taken from a study of cytomegalovirus exposure and HLA in healthy donors. Notes on the study in general: The study listed some 160 cytomegalovirus-associated TCR beta chains.

TCRdb keeps only in-frame clones here, not all; method: immunoSEQ multiplex PCR. Here the sample spans 150,000 to 200,000 clones, roughly 86% being singletons. This CDR3 has 14 residues. Germline values: CDR1 ENHRY, CDR2 SYGVKD. V dropped 3 bases and J dropped 4 bases, with 10 bases sitting between them. Sample: PBMCs. The sequence came from a woman aged 18-29 years in good health and CMV-seronegative. V and J are TRBV10-3 and TRBJ1-3; D is unclear. The CDR3 here is CAISDTSEGNTIYF. The CDR3 bases are TGTGCCATCAGTGACACCTCGGAGGGAAACACCATATATTTT.